The sequence of this T cell receptor (beta chain) was determined in a study of T cell changes during pregnancy in multiple sclerosis. CDR3 size: 16 residues. Germline V gene data show CDR1 as LNHDA and CDR2 as SQIVND (reference sequence). The V segment lost 3 bases and the J segment 5 bases; nucleotides outside the gene matches: 5. Using immunoSEQ multiplex PCR, the repertoire was profiled, and TCRdb retains in-frame clones only, with some absent. The sample includes about 36,000 clones, about 88% of them seen just once. The source material was CD4+ T cells from peripheral blood mononuclear cells, sampled in the first trimester of pregnancy. The TCR was taken from a female donor with multiple sclerosis, enrolled in a pregnancy study. J is TRBJ2-5 and V is TRBV19, with TRBD2 identical over 14 bases. The DNA for the CDR3 is TGTGCCAGTAGTATGGGGACTAGCGGGAGAGGGGAGACCCAGTACTTC. This sequence encodes CASSMGTSGRGETQYF.